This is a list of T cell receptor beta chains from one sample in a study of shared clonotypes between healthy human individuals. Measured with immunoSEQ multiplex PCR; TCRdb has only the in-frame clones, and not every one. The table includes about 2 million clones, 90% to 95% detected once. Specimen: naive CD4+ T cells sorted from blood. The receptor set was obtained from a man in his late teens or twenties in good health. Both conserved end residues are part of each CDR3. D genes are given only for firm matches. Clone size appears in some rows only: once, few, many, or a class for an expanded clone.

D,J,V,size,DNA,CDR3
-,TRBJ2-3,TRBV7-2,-,TGTGCCAGCAGCTTAGCCACGCGGGCTGCCTCTAGCACAGATACGCAGTATTTT,CASSLATRAASSTDTQYF
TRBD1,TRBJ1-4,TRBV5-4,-,TGTGCCAGCAGGAGGGACAGGGAGAATGAAAAACTGTTTTTT,CASRRDRENEKLFF
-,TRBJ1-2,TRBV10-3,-,TGTGCTCCCGGATATGGCTACACCTTC,CAPGYGYTF
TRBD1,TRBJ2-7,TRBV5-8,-,TGTGCCAGCAGCAGGGACAGAACACGGACCTACGAGCAGTACTTC,CASSRDRTRTYEQYF
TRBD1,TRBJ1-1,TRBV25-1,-,TGTGCCAGCAGTGACGGACAGGGGCCTTACACTGAAGCTTTCTTT,CASSDGQGPYTEAFF
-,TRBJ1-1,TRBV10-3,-,TGTGCCATCAGTGAGTCGACTAGGGAAGCTTTCTTT,CAISESTREAFF
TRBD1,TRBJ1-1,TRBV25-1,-,TGTGCCAGCAGTGACGGGACAGGGGGGGACACTGAAGCTTTCTTT,CASSDGTGGDTEAFF
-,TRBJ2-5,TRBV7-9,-,TGTGCCAGCAGCCCCATACTTGACAGCACTCAAGAGACCCAGTACTTC,CASSPILDSTQETQYF
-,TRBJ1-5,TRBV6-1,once,TGTGCCAGCAGTGAATGGGGATCGGGCAATCAGCCCCAGCATTTT,CASSEWGSGNQPQHF
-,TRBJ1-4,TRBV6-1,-,TGTGCCAGCAGTGATATTTTCGGCAGTGTCGGTGAAAAACTGTTTTTT,CASSDIFGSVGEKLFF
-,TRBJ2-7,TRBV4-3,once,TGCGCCAGCAGCCAAGAAAGGGGGAAGCTCTACGAGCAGTACTTC,CASSQERGKLYEQYF
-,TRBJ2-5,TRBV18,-,TGTGCCAGCTCCCCCCCGAACCAAGAGACCCAGTACTTC,CASSPPNQETQYF
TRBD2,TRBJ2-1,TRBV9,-,TGTGCCAGCAGCGACCCCCTAGCGGGAGGGATGTATGAGCAGTTCTTC,CASSDPLAGGMYEQFF
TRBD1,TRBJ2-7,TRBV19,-,TGTGCCAGTAGGAGGGACAGGGGAACCTACGAGCAGTACTTC,CASRRDRGTYEQYF
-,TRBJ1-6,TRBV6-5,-,TGTGCCAGCAACCGCCTACAGTGGGACGGATCACCCCTCCACTTT,CASNRLQWDGSPLHF
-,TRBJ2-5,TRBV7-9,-,TGTGCCAGCAGCTTAGACGGCGGGGAACAAGAGACCCAGTACTTC,CASSLDGGEQETQYF
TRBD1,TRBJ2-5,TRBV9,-,TGTGCCAGCAGCGCGACAGGGGGAGAGACCCAGTACTTC,CASSATGGETQYF
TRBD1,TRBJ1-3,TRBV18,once,TGTGCCAGCTCACTTGACAGGGGAGACACCATATATTTT,CASSLDRGDTIYF
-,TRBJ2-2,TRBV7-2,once,TGTGCCAGCCTGCTCGGTGTCGCGAACACCGGGGAGCTGTTTTTT,CASLLGVANTGELFF
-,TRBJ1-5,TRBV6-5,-,TGTGCCAGCAGTCAGGATCGCAACACTCAGCCCCAGCATTTT,CASSQDRNTQPQHF
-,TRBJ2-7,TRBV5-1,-,TGCGCCAGCAGCCACCAGGGCACCGGGAGTTACGAGCAGTACTTC,CASSHQGTGSYEQYF
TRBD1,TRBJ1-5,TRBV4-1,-,TGCGCCAGCAGCCCCGAAGGACAGGGGCAGGGTCAGCCCCAGCATTTT,CASSPEGQGQGQPQHF
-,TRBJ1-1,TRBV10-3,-,TGTGCCATCAGTGAATCCTCCTTCGAAGCTTTCTTT,CAISESSFEAFF
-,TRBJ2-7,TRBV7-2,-,TGTGCCAGCAGCTTAGACAGGGCCCCATCCGAGCAGTACTTC,CASSLDRAPSEQYF
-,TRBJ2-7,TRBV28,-,TGTGCCAGCAGCGCACGCTACGAGCAGTACTTC,CASSARYEQYF
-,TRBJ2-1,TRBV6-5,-,TGTGCCAGCAGAACCCCGACCGATATCGGGCAGTTCTTC,CASRTPTDIGQFF
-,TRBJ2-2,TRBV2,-,TGTGCCAGCAGTAGCTCAGGGCTCACCGGGGAGCTGTTTTTT,CASSSSGLTGELFF
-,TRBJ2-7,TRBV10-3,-,TGTGCCATCAGTGAGTCCCCAGGAGCCTACGAGCAGTACTTC,CAISESPGAYEQYF
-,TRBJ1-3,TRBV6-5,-,TGTGCCAGCAGTCCCTGGGCAGGCTCTGGAAACACCATATATTTT,CASSPWAGSGNTIYF
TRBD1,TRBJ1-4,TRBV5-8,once,TGTGCCAGCAGCCCTGGACAGGGGAGAGATGAAAAACTGTTTTTT,CASSPGQGRDEKLFF
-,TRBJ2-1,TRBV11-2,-,TGTGCCAGCAGCTACCCGGTTGGCGGTGAGCAGTTCTTC,CASSYPVGGEQFF
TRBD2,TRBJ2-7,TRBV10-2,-,TGCGCCAGCAGTGGACTAGCGGGGGCAATAGTCGAGCAGTACTTC,CASSGLAGAIVEQYF
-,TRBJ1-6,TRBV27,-,TGTGCCAGCAGTCTCGAGGGGGGGGGTAATTCACCCCTCCACTTT,CASSLEGGGNSPLHF
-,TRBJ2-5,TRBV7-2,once,TGTGCCAGCAGCCCCCGTTGGACACTTCAAGAGACCCAGTACTTC,CASSPRWTLQETQYF
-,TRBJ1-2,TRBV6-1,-,TGTGCCAGCAGTGAAAGTACAGGGTCTAACTATGGCTACACCTTC,CASSESTGSNYGYTF
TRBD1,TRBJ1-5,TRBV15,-,TGTGCCACCAGCAGAGGGGGACAGGCCCCTCAGCCCCAGCATTTT,CATSRGGQAPQPQHF
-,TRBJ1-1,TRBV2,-,TGTGCCAGCAGTGAAGAACGGGGTACTGAAGCTTTCTTT,CASSEERGTEAFF
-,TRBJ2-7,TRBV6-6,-,TGTGCCACCCAAGACAGTACCTACGAGCAGTACTTC,CATQDSTYEQYF
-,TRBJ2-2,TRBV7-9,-,TGTGCCCAGCTTCCAGGGGTGAGCACCGGGGAGCTGTTTTTT,CAQLPGVSTGELFF
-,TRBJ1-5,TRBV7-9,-,TGTGCCAGCAGCTCAGATCTTAGCAATCAGCCCCAGCATTTT,CASSSDLSNQPQHF
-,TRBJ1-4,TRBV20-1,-,TGCAGTGCTGTTTCCCCCCGGGAACTGTTTTTT,CSAVSPRELFF
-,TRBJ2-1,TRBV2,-,TGTGCCAGCAGTGAAGGCGGATACATGATCAATGAGCAGTTCTTC,CASSEGGYMINEQFF